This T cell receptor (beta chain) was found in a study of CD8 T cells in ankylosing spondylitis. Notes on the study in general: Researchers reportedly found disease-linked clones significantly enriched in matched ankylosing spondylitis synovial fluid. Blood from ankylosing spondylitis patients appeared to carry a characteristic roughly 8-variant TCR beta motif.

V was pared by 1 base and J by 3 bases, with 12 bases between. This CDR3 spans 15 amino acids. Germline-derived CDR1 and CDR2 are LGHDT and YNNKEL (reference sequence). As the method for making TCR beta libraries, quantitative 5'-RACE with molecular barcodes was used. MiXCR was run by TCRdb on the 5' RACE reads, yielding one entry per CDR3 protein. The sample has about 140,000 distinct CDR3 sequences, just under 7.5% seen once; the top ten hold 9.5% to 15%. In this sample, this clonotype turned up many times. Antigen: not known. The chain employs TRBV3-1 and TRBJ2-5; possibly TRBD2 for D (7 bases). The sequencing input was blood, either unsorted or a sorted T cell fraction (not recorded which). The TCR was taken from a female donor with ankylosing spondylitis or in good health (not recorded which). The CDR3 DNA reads TGTGCCAGCAGCCAAGGCGGGGGCCCAGAAGAGACCCAGTACTTC. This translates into CASSQGGGPEETQYF.